This T cell receptor (beta chain) emerged from a study of T cell responses to AZD1222 COVID-19 vaccine. Overall study findings and caveats: Repertoires in all cases were sampled only once the peak T cell response had passed. Females made up more of the donors, who were largely white British, and clonal diversity may have come out too low. After two AZD1222 doses, spike-specific TCR breadth and depth rose versus day 0.

Notes on this clone: Its specificity is unknown.

Generated by immunoSEQ multiplex PCR, the TCRdb table keeps only in-frame clones and is missing some. This sample has about 120,000 clones; approximately 90% occur once, and the top ten carry about 6.8%. Germline values: CDR1 PRHDT, CDR2 FYEKMQ (reference sequence). V dropped 5 bases and J dropped 1 base, with 15 bases sitting between them. CDR3 length: 15 residues. Pooled together were second doses at about 4 or about 12 weeks. The material sequenced was peripheral blood, taken 28 days after the second AZD1222 dose. This clonotype was obtained from an adult who received the AZD1222 COVID-19 vaccine. This chain uses TRBV13 with TRBJ2-7; D remains unclear. The CDR3 reads CASSPPRVSSYEQYF. The CDR3 DNA reads TGTGCCAGCAGCCCGCCTCGGGTCAGTTCCTACGAGCAGTACTTC.